This T cell receptor beta chain originates from a study of cytomegalovirus exposure and HLA in healthy donors (dated by TCRdb to about 2017). Background for the entire study: An earlier analysis of roughly 610 of the donors reported around 280 Gb of sequence data and approximately 120 million unique TCR beta sequences obtained from about 179 million T cells. About 280 gigabases of sequencing data and around 80 million unique TCR sequences made up an early release that covered around 640 HLA-typed donors. Of the roughly 390 genotyped donors, 81% were placed in the genetic ancestry cluster associated with self-reported Caucasian donors. The study was designed to test whether signatures of past pathogen exposure could be identified by cataloging public T cell receptors. The study used immunosequencing to profile the T cell repertoires of approximately 650 subjects and linked those repertoires to cytomegalovirus serostatus. In addition to the first cohort of 650 to 800 subjects, a separate validation cohort of 120 different subjects was used. The study combined high-throughput TCR immunosequencing, statistical association of individual TCRs with disease status, and machine learning to predict cytomegalovirus infection status. In a later analysis, previously published TCR beta repertoires from several hundred donors were re-analyzed and high-resolution HLA genotyping was added so that TCR occurrence patterns could be studied. In the later analysis, no new phenotypic data were used to find candidate immune exposures; instead, reliance was placed on TCR beta sequences and their occurrence across donors. An earlier analysis of 587 of the donors used high-throughput TCR beta sequencing to judge whether each TCR beta V gene segment behaved as functional or pseudogenic. Donor age, sex, ethnicity and CMV serostatus were collected together with the repertoire data. Genome-wide SNP genotypes for about 60% of the 666 donors were used in a later genetic analysis, which treated that subset as a discovery cohort. All discovery cohort repertoires had been generated on a single sequencing platform. HLA typing included class I and class II loci at four-digit resolution. The number of donors typed differed by locus, with about 629-640 for A, B, C, DRB1 and DQB1, 522 for DQA1, about 610 for DPA1, and around 460 for DPB1. Roughly 5 DR-DQ haplotypes were handled as single units for association and clustering, since linkage in the cohort was strong. Among several hundred genotyped donors of the cohort, an average of approximately 240,000 unique TCR beta nucleotide sequences was sequenced per donor, of which roughly 17% were non-productive. Paper-wide results and their limitations: Most TCR sequences were seen in very few donors, while some public TCRs were found in many individuals. In vitro tests confirmed that three of the cytomegalovirus-associated TCR beta chains recognize cytomegalovirus antigens. According to a later genetic analysis, donors in an Asian-associated ancestry cluster had fewer N-insertions in productive TCRs than the approximately 650-donor mean. Correlated functional status among segregating V segments might reflect linkage disequilibrium, but an unknown experimental factor could not be ruled out. This cohort had only TCR beta chains sequenced, and the lack of alpha or paired-chain data limited which features could be detected. Broadly in line with IMGT annotations, most TCR beta V segments showed up in productive rearrangements about 90% or about 30% of the time in an earlier analysis of approximately 600 of the donors. Presence/absence analyses assumed roughly uniform sequencing depth across donors, an assumption that may not hold. According to a later analysis, most CMV-associated TCR beta chains appeared to be HLA-restricted, and the HLA associations seemed to be driven largely by CMV exposure. In a later analysis, TCR association rates were found to vary across HLA loci, with the most associated TCRs seen for DRB1 alleles and the fewest for HLA-C alleles. According to the authors, the approach could potentially be generalized to other disease states and immunological phenotypes. In a later analysis, several top co-occurrence clusters were reported to appear linked to parvovirus B19, influenza, CMV and Epstein-Barr virus. A further reported finding was that TCR beta sequences accurately predicted the HLA-A and HLA-B alleles for most subjects in the first cohort. A total of fewer than 200 TCR beta chains were listed by the study as associated with cytomegalovirus. Assigning TCR associations to individual alleles was difficult when HLA alleles, especially DR and DQ, strongly co-occurred. HLA typing was unavailable for some donors at each locus, so association tests used only the typed subset. For the cohort, immune exposure information was limited to CMV serostatus. The classifier was reported to diagnose cytomegalovirus status with high specificity and sensitivity in both the original cohort and the validation cohort. Seventeen rarely observed V segments, including chromosome 9 orphons, were excluded from the earlier analysis of some 590 of the donors because counts were too low. A cluster of highly shared sequence variants was judged likely to represent a technical artifact of the sequencing pipeline. An association between a missense DCLRE1C variant and V-gene and J-gene trimming of TCR beta chains was found in a later genetic analysis and replicated in an independent cohort. In a later analysis, some 18,000 TCR beta sequences were associated with specific HLA alleles at a false discovery rate of 0.05. Some IMGT-functional V segments, including TRBV6-2 and TRBV6-3, could not be distinguished by the 87-base-pair reads and were therefore excluded. In a later analysis, HLA-associated TCR beta chains showed more clonal expansion and lower generation probabilities than non-associated chains that were equally common.

In the germline V gene, CDR1 corresponds to MNHEY and CDR2 to SVGAGI. The CDR3 runs 15 residues from the cysteine to the phenylalanine. The CDR3 DNA has 45 bases and is translated from base 1. At the junction V is shortened by 6 bases and J by 0 bases, with 12 bases in between. A word on this clone: Which antigen it targets is not known. Per-nucleotide qualities are absent, and no much larger clonotype sits a single base away.

The receptor library was made with the immunoSEQ multiplex PCR assay. A mixture of 60 forward primers for TCR Vbeta segments and 13 reverse primers for TCR Jbeta segments was used in the multiplex PCR. A multiplex PCR assay on genomic DNA amplified the CDR3 region of rearranged TCR beta genes. On the Illumina HiSeq System, the amplified TCR beta libraries were sequenced as 87-base-pair reads. The authors' analysis ran thus. In a later analysis, some 80 million unique TCR beta chains were counted across the roughly 610 repertoires, and roughly 10 million of these chains were shared by at least two donors. Raw reads were error-corrected and collapsed into unique sequences with a nearest-neighbor algorithm that merged closely related sequences to remove PCR and sequencing errors. Alignment of CDR3 sequences to IMGT reference sequences was used to assign V, D and J gene segments. For a sequence to be retained, at least a six-nucleotide match to both a V gene segment and a J gene segment was required. Rearrangements were called productive when the CDR3 lacked stop codons and stayed in frame with V and J; all others were non-productive. Following IMGT convention, CDR3 was defined as the stretch from the second conserved V-encoded cysteine to the conserved J-encoded phenylalanine. The earlier analysis of about 620 of the donors excluded sequences that lacked an unambiguous match to a single V gene segment. An earlier analysis of about 590 of the donors classified V segments as functional when productive rearrangements were above 56.7% and as segregating when the standard deviation between donors was above 5%. A statistical classification framework was developed to diagnose cytomegalovirus status using the catalog of TCR beta chain sequences. A later analysis assigned V and J genes by comparing TCR nucleotide sequences with IMGT/GENE-DB human TR gene sequences. Using the TCRdist pipeline, a later analysis assigned CDR3 sequences along with most-parsimonious VDJ recombination scenarios. In a later analysis, every TCR beta chain was defined by the combination of its CDR3 amino acid sequence and its V-gene family, and reads without a unique V-gene family were dropped. In a later analysis, nearly 600 highly shared, low-generation-probability nucleotide sequences were removed to address suspected cross-contamination and a sequencing artifact. A later analysis calculated a clonal expansion index for each public chain from normalized within-repertoire ranks of inferred template counts. In a later analysis, generation probabilities were computed with a VDJ recombination model fitted to out-of-frame rearrangements, and the resulting probabilities were checked against IGoR. In a later analysis, hypergeometric tests were used to score TCR-TCR, TCR-HLA and TCR-CMV co-occurrence, with a repertoire-size bias correction applied to TCR pairs. False discovery rates were estimated in a later analysis by permuting HLA or CMV assignments 20 times. In a later analysis, co-occurring TCRs were grouped with DBSCAN, and TCRdist sequence similarity was added when clustering was performed within HLA-allele-positive subsets. Repertoires with fewer than 30,000 or more than 120,000 public chains, plus five repertoires with anomalous nucleotide sharing, were excluded from co-occurrence clustering. Sourced from immuneACCESS, this table was stored by TCRdb with only in-frame sequences that have V and J called. A share of the clones is absent; for the studies checked, an unresolved V gene accounts for under half, and the remainder has no known explanation. Clone size and the V and J calls come from that table; the DNA yielded D and trimming. This sample comprises about 88,000 clones, 65% to 80% of them detected only once. The top ten hold approximately 15% of the sample.

The cohort comprised 670 or so healthy bone marrow donors. At the time of sampling, every cohort member was nominally healthy, though immune exposures that went unrecorded were likely present. The donor tested CMV seropositive, placing the donor among the 250 to 350 seropositive members of the cohort. A peripheral blood sample was provided by each donor, and peripheral blood mononuclear cells were used for TCR beta sequencing. Genomic DNA was extracted from the blood cell samples with the Qiagen DNeasy Blood Extraction Kit. The sample comprised PBMCs. The chain was built from TRBV6-5 and TRBJ1-3; the D gene identity is not certain. The receptor's source is a woman aged 18-30 years in good health and CMV-seropositive. CDR3 reads: CASSRGPASGNTIYF. The bases read TGTGCCAGCAGCCGCGGTCCGGCCTCTGGAAACACCATATATTTT.